These T cell receptor beta chains were read from a single sample in a study of PD-1 blockade in classical Hodgkin lymphoma. Profiled with immunoSEQ multiplex PCR; TCRdb holds only in-frame clones, not every one. The sample consists of around 20,000 clones, 86% of them appearing once. The sequencing here drew on peripheral blood mononuclear cells (PBMCs), taken before the second cycle of nivolumab. Receptors originate from a human donor with classical Hodgkin lymphoma. Both conserved end residues are part of each CDR3. D genes are given only for firm matches. Expanded clones get a size class; other rows say once, few or many, or leave the size out.

TRBV5-1	TRBJ1-2	NA	TRBD1	TGCGCCAGCAGCCTCGACAGGGTGGCTGGCTACACCTTC	CASSLDRVAGYTF
TRBV4-3	TRBJ2-5	NA	NA	TGCGCCAGCAGCCAAACTCGGGTAGAGACCCAGTACTTC	CASSQTRVETQYF
TRBV7-2	TRBJ2-2	NA	TRBD2	TGTGCCAGCAGCTTATCCCCTAGCGGGGGGCGTGGCACCGGGGAGCTGTTTTTT	CASSLSPSGGRGTGELFF
TRBV5-1	TRBJ1-2	NA	NA	TGCGCCAGCAGCTTGTTATCGGACTATGGCTACACCTTC	CASSLLSDYGYTF
TRBV14	TRBJ2-7	NA	NA	TGTGCCAGCAGCCAAGTATGGGAGCAGCAGTACTTC	CASSQVWEQQYF
TRBV6-4	TRBJ2-3	NA	NA	TGTGCCAGCAGTGTTAGGCCCTCCGGCGCAGATACGCAGTATTTT	CASSVRPSGADTQYF
TRBV7-8	TRBJ1-1	NA	NA	TGTGCCAGCAGCTTAGTGGGGGAGATGAACACTGAAGCTTTCTTT	CASSLVGEMNTEAFF
TRBV7-9	TRBJ1-1	NA	NA	TGTGCCAGCAGCCTAGAGTCGAGGAACACTGAAGCTTTCTTT	CASSLESRNTEAFF
TRBV27	TRBJ2-1	NA	NA	TGTGCCAGCAGCCATGGAGTTTACAATGAGCAGTTCTTC	CASSHGVYNEQFF
TRBV10-3	TRBJ1-2	NA	TRBD1	TGTGCCAGCTGGGATATGGGGAAGACAGGGAGGGGTGGCTACACCTTC	CASWDMGKTGRGGYTF
TRBV11-2	TRBJ1-5	NA	NA	TGTGCCAGCAGCTTAGGACATGATGGGCCCCAGCATTTT	CASSLGHDGPQHF
TRBV7-3	TRBJ2-3	NA	TRBD2	TGTGCCAGCAGCCCCAGAGAGCGGGGCCGCACAGATACGCAGTATTTT	CASSPRERGRTDTQYF
TRBV18	TRBJ2-1	once	NA	TGTGCCAGCTCACCTCTACGGGCGGGGGCCCTCCCGGTAGAGCAGTTCTTC	CASSPLRAGALPVEQFF
TRBV4-2	TRBJ2-7	NA	NA	TGTGCCAGCAGCCAAGATCTGGACGAGACCTACGAGCAGTACTTC	CASSQDLDETYEQYF
TRBV5-1	TRBJ2-3	NA	TRBD2	TGCGCCAGCAGCCCCCTGGTAGCGGGGCCCACAGATACGCAGTATTTT	CASSPLVAGPTDTQYF
TRBV7-9	TRBJ2-7	NA	NA	TGTGCCAGCAGCCTCGGGTCTTACGAGCAGTACTTC	CASSLGSYEQYF
TRBV4-3	TRBJ2-2	NA	NA	TGCGCCAGCAGCCAAGGCGGGGTGGGCGGGGAGCTGTTTTTT	CASSQGGVGGELFF
TRBV5-1	TRBJ2-7	NA	TRBD1	TGCGCCAGCAGCTCGGGACAGGGCTACGAGCAGTACTTC	CASSSGQGYEQYF
TRBV19	TRBJ2-7	few	TRBD1	TGTGCCAGTAGCCCCCGACAGGGTGGGAGCGAGCAGTACTTC	CASSPRQGGSEQYF
TRBV6-5	TRBJ1-1	NA	NA	TGTGCCAGCAGTACCCGAAGGGGCAGGGACACTGAAGCTTTCTTT	CASSTRRGRDTEAFF
TRBV18	TRBJ2-3	once	TRBD1	TGTGCCAGCTCACCCGGACAGGGGCTCGATACGCAGTATTTT	CASSPGQGLDTQYF
TRBV6-6	TRBJ2-1	NA	TRBD1	TGTGCCAGCAGTCAGGACAGGGGGCATCATGAGCAGTTCTTC	CASSQDRGHHEQFF
TRBV19	TRBJ2-3	NA	NA	TGTGCCAGTAGTATTGGTAGCACAGATACGCAGTATTTT	CASSIGSTDTQYF
TRBV20-1	TRBJ1-2	NA	NA	TGCAGTGCTGAGACAGGCTACACCTTC	CSAETGYTF
TRBV7-9	TRBJ2-1	NA	TRBD2	TGTGCCAGCAGCTACGCGGGGGGGCTGGACAATGAGCAGTTCTTC	CASSYAGGLDNEQFF
TRBV5-1	TRBJ1-2	once	TRBD1	TGCGCCAGCAGCTTGATGACAGGGGAAGATGGCTACACCTTC	CASSLMTGEDGYTF
TRBV6-6	TRBJ2-7	NA	NA	TGTGCCAGCAGTTATAGGGGGATTGCCTACGAGCAGTACTTC	CASSYRGIAYEQYF
TRBV6-6	TRBJ1-5	NA	NA	TGTGCCAGCAGTTACTCCAGGGAACCTCAGCCCCAGCATTTT	CASSYSREPQPQHF
TRBV19	TRBJ2-1	NA	NA	TGTGCCAGTAGTAGCATGAGCTCCAATGAGCAGTTCTTC	CASSSMSSNEQFF
TRBV5-1	TRBJ2-3	NA	NA	TGCGCCAGCAGTACACGGGGGCTAAGCACAGATACGCAGTATTTT	CASSTRGLSTDTQYF
TRBV19	TRBJ1-1	NA	NA	TGTGCCAGTAGCTCCGGGGGGGGCACTGAAGCTTTCTTT	CASSSGGGTEAFF
TRBV7-8	TRBJ1-6	NA	TRBD1	TGTGCCAGCAGCGTCAGCTCGATCCAGGGGGCCTCACCCCTCCACTTT	CASSVSSIQGASPLHF
TRBV6-1	TRBJ1-5	NA	NA	TGTGCCAGCAGTACGGGAGGTTATAGCAATCAGCCCCAGCATTTT	CASSTGGYSNQPQHF
TRBV6-5	TRBJ1-1	few	NA	TGTGCCAGCAGTAAAAACCAGGGGAACACTGAAGCTTTCTTT	CASSKNQGNTEAFF
TRBV4-1	TRBJ2-2	NA	TRBD1	TGCGCCAGCAGTCCTCAACAGGGGGCGAACATCGGGGAGCTGTTTTTT	CASSPQQGANIGELFF
TRBV10-3	TRBJ2-7	NA	NA	TGTGCCATCAGTGAAGGAAACGCCTACGAGCAGTACTTC	CAISEGNAYEQYF
TRBV15	TRBJ2-2	NA	NA	TGTGCCACCAGCAGAGATAAAAGGTCCACCGGGGAGCTGTTTTTT	CATSRDKRSTGELFF
TRBV9	TRBJ1-1	NA	TRBD1	TGTGCCAGCAGCCACAATACCGGGACAGTGGCTTTCTTT	CASSHNTGTVAFF
TRBV7-9	TRBJ1-1	NA	NA	TGTGCCAGCAGCTTAGAAGGGGGGTTGGGGGCTTTCTTT	CASSLEGGLGAFF
TRBV5-1	TRBJ2-5	NA	TRBD2	TGCGCCAGCAGCCCCGGTTCTAGCGGGGGCCAAGAGACCCAGTACTTC	CASSPGSSGGQETQYF
TRBV25-1	TRBJ1-2	NA	NA	TGTGCCAGCAGTGGACATCGCTATGGCTACACCTTC	CASSGHRYGYTF
TRBV9	TRBJ2-7	NA	NA	TGTGCCAGCAGCGAGGGGACCGGGTCCTACGAGCAGTACTTC	CASSEGTGSYEQYF
TRBV4-1	TRBJ2-1	NA	TRBD1	TGCGCCAGCCGCCAAGGGCGTCTTCGGGACAGGGGTATCAATGAGCAGTTCTTC	CASRQGRLRDRGINEQFF
TRBV14	TRBJ1-1	NA	NA	TGTGCCAGCAGCCACGGACCCTTCTTGGCTGAAGCTTTCTTT	CASSHGPFLAEAFF
TRBV7-9	TRBJ2-5	NA	TRBD1	TGTGCCAGCAGCTTAGGACAGGGCACCCGCCAGACCCAGTACTTC	CASSLGQGTRQTQYF
TRBV11-1	TRBJ1-2	NA	TRBD1	TGTGCCAGCAGCCTAGGACAGGGGTTGGGCTATGGCTACACCTTC	CASSLGQGLGYGYTF
TRBV27	TRBJ1-2	NA	NA	TGTGCCAGCAGTTTCGCCCTCCCTTTTGTGGGGGACTATGGCTACACCTTC	CASSFALPFVGDYGYTF
TRBV10-3	TRBJ2-7	once	NA	TGTGCCATCAGTGAACAGATCTACGAGCAGTACTTC	CAISEQIYEQYF
TRBV19	TRBJ2-5	NA	NA	TGTGCCAGTAAGGCCAGGGGATCGGTTGAGACCCAGTACTTC	CASKARGSVETQYF
TRBV6-1	TRBJ2-6	NA	NA	TGTGCCAGCAGTGAACGGGACTCTGGGGCCAACGTCCTGACTTTC	CASSERDSGANVLTF
TRBV4-2	TRBJ1-1	NA	NA	TGTGCCAGCAGGCAAGGTGGAGGGCGAAATGAAGCTTTCTTT	CASRQGGGRNEAFF
TRBV5-1	TRBJ1-2	once	NA	TGCGCCAGCAGCGAAGACATCTATGGCTACACCTTC	CASSEDIYGYTF
TRBV19	TRBJ2-3	NA	TRBD2	TGTGCCAGTAGTGAGGGGACTAGCGTTAGCACAGATACGCAGTATTTT	CASSEGTSVSTDTQYF
TRBV11-2	TRBJ1-5	NA	NA	TGTGCCAGCAGCTTAGGGATGGATCAGCCCCAGCATTTT	CASSLGMDQPQHF
TRBV7-3	TRBJ2-3	NA	NA	TGTGCCAGCAGCTTAAGCCTCCCCGGTACGCAGTATTTT	CASSLSLPGTQYF
TRBV7-8	TRBJ2-7	NA	TRBD2	TGTGCCAGCAGCATGACTAGCGGGGGTTCCTACGAGCAGTACTTC	CASSMTSGGSYEQYF
TRBV5-1	TRBJ2-7	NA	NA	TGCGCCAGCAGCCGGAGCTACGAGCAGTACTTC	CASSRSYEQYF
TRBV5-1	TRBJ2-3	NA	TRBD2	TGCGCCAGCAGCTTGGTAGGACTAGCGGGGGGAAGGACAGATACGCAGTATTTT	CASSLVGLAGGRTDTQYF
TRBV7-2	TRBJ1-2	NA	TRBD1	TGTGCCAGCAGCTTAGAACAGGGGGCTCGGGGCTACACCTTC	CASSLEQGARGYTF